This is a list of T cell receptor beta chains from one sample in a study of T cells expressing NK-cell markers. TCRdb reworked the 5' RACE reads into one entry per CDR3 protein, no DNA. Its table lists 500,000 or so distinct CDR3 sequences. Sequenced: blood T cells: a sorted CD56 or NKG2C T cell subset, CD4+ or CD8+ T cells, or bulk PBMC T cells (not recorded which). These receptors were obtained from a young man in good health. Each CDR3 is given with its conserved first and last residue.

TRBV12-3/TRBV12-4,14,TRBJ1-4,CASSLTGAFEKLFF
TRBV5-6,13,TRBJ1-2,CASSPQPSYGYTF
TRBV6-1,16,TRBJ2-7,CASSEGGLAGSYEQYF
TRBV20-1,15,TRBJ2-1,CSARDGAGGRNEQFF
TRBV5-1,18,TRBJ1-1,CASSLAPGPNIMNTEAFF
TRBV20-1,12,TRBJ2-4,CSARGPGDIQYF
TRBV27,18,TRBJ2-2,CASSPSKGLAGGTGELFF
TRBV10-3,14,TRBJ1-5,CAISVQGGDQPQHF
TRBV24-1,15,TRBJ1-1,CATSDSTGLNTEAFF
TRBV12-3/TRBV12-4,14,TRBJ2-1,CASSLSGPSDEQFF
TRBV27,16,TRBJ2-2,CASSLGEQLNTGELFF
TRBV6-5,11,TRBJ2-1,CASGRGQGWFF
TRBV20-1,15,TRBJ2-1,CSARHGSLGYNEQFF
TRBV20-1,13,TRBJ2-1,CSARPTAGVEQFF
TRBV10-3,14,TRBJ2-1,CATRGSSGYNEQFF
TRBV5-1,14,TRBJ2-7,CASSLAADDYEQYF